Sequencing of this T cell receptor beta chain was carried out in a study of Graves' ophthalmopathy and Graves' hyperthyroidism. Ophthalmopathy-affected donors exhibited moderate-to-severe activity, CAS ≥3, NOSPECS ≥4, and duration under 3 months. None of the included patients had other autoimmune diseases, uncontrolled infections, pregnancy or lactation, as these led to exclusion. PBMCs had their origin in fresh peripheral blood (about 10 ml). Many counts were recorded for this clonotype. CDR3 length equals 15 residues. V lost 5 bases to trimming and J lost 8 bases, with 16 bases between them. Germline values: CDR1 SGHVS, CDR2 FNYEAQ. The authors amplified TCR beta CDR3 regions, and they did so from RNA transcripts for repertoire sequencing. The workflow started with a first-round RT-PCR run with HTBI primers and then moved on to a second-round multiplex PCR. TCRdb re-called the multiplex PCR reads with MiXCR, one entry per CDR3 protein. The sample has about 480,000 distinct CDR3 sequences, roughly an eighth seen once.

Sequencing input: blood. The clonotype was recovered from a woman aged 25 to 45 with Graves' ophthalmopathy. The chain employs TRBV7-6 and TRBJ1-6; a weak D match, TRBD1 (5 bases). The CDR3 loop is CASSPLPGADSPLHF. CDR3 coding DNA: TGTGCCAGCAGCCCCCTACCCGGGGCGGATTCACCCCTCCACTTT.